Below are 13 T cell receptor beta chains sequenced from a single sample in a study of beta chain features in type 1 diabetes (dated by TCRdb to 2016 to 2018). Findings and caveats that apply to the study as a whole: Type 1 diabetes patients showed a moderate but significant shortening of TCRB CDR3 length in all four CD4+ subsets.

Preparation of the library involved the immunoSEQ multiplex PCR assay. All of the isolated RNA was reverse transcribed with the High Capacity cDNA Reverse Transcription Kit, so expressed TCRB transcripts were sequenced. TCRdb obtained this table from immuneACCESS and retained in-frame rearrangements with V and J assigned. These tables miss some clones; where compared with another copy, unresolved V genes account for less than half of the shortfall, and the remainder is unexplained. The sample table holds 280,000 or so clones, of which approximately 16% were seen once. In total, the top ten clones hold approximately 0.015% of the sample. Their specific antigens are unknown. Input material: naive CD4+ T cells from blood. Interpreted using the paper, the cell subset or site label stands for: true naive CD4+ T cells. All receptors come from a man between 18 and 35 years old with type 1 diabetes.

Only a few counts were recorded for this clone. The chain joins TRBV30 to TRBJ2-1; 13 bases align to TRBD2. The germline CDR1 and CDR2 sequences are GTSNPN and SVGIG (reference sequence). The CDR3 extends over 13 amino acids. Trimming cost V 3 bases and J 9 bases; bases outside gene matches: 2. CDR3 sequence reads: CAWRLAGGSEQFF. In nucleotides, the CDR3 is TGTGCCTGGAGACTAGCGGGGGGGAGTGAGCAGTTCTTC.

The V and J genes are TRBV5-1 and TRBJ2-7, with a tentative D call TRBD1 (5 bases). The germline V gene encodes CDR1 SGHRS and CDR2 YFSETQ. Trimming left V 2 bases short and J 0 bases short, with 12 bases between. The CDR3 consists of 15 residues. The CDR3 protein is CASSLRQISSYEQYF. DNA for the CDR3: TGCGCCAGCAGCTTACGACAGATAAGCTCCTACGAGCAGTACTTC.

The chain uses TRBV6-1 and TRBJ2-5, with unresolved D. CDR3 size: 17 residues. V dropped 1 base and J dropped 4 bases, with 19 bases sitting between them. Germline-derived CDR1 and CDR2 are MNHNS and SASEGT. The chain's CDR3 is CASSEGVSGVVGETQYF. The CDR3 DNA reads as TGTGCCAGCAGTGAAGGGGTCTCGGGTGTGGTTGGAGAGACCCAGTACTTC.

The chain has TRBV19 and TRBJ2-7, with D hard to call. CDR3 length: 11 amino acids. V lost 10 bases to trimming and J lost 0 bases, with 7 bases between them. Per the germline V gene, CDR1 is LNHDA and CDR2 is SQIVND (reference sequence). The CDR3 loop reads CATHNSYEQYF. The CDR3 nucleotides are TGTGCCACCCACAACTCCTACGAGCAGTACTTC.

The chain links TRBV5-1 to TRBJ1-1, with 7 bases aligning to TRBD1. Germline V CDR1 and CDR2: SGHRS, YFSETQ. J lost 4 bases, V lost 3 bases, and 9 bases had no gene match. This CDR3 comprises 15 residues. CDR3 sequence (DNA): TGCGCCAGCAGCTCCACAGGGGATAGTCGCACTGAAGCTTTCTTT. It encodes CASSSTGDSRTEAFF.

This clone was detected a few times. V is TRBV5-1 and J is TRBJ2-7; possible D gene TRBD2, 6 bases. Germline V gene sequence: CDR1 SGHRS, CDR2 YFSETQ. Trimming pared 2 bases from V and 7 bases from J, leaving 19 bases between. The CDR3 runs 15 residues. The CDR3 nucleotides read TGCGCCAGCAGCTTAGACGGGACTCCTCGGGAAGAGCAGTACTTC. Translating gives CASSLDGTPREEQYF.

This clone was found a few times. The chain links TRBV30 to TRBJ1-1; D remains ambiguous. Germline V CDR1 and CDR2: GTSNPN, SVGIG (reference sequence). This CDR3 comprises 15 residues. V lost 3 bases, J lost 7 bases, and 21 bases lay in between. The CDR3 is CAWSDSPRRQGEAFF. Here the CDR3 DNA reads TGTGCCTGGAGCGATTCACCTAGGAGGCAAGGTGAAGCTTTCTTT.

The chain joins TRBV5-1 to TRBJ2-5, with 10 bases that match TRBD1. Losses at the gene ends were 1 base for V and 4 bases for J; bases not matched to a gene: 4. Germline V lookup: CDR1 SGHRS, CDR2 YFSETQ. The CDR3 spans 15 residues. The CDR3 loop is CASSLIGQGGETQYF. The CDR3 nucleotides are TGCGCCAGCAGCTTGATAGGACAGGGGGGAGAGACCCAGTACTTC. The complete variable domain, with remaining parts taken from reference TRBV5-1 and TRBJ2-5, reads KAGVTQTPRYLIKTRGQQVTLSCSPISGHRSVSWYQQTPGQGLQFLFEYFSETQRNKGNFPGRFSGRQFSNSRSEMNVSTLELGDSALYLCASSLIGQGGETQYFGPGTRLLVL.

The CDR3 region is CASSPSGRAELEQYF. The CDR3 nucleotides are TGCGCCAGCAGCCCATCCGGCAGGGCTGAACTCGAGCAGTACTTC. The gene calls are TRBV5-1 and TRBJ2-7; possibly TRBD1 for D (5 bases). Germline values: CDR1 SGHRS, CDR2 YFSETQ. The germline V and J ends were trimmed by 4 bases and 6 bases, with 20 bases remaining between them. There are 15 residues in the CDR3.

This clone has just a few counts. The chain joins TRBV5-1 to TRBJ2-7; 9 nucleotides line up with TRBD2. The J segment lost 0 bases and the V segment lost 6 bases, leaving 16 bases of the junction unmatched. Germline loops: CDR1 SGHRS, CDR2 YFSETQ. CDR3 length equals 18 residues. The CDR3 nucleotides are TGCGCCAGCAATCGGGGTAGGGGGCCTAGCGGGGCCTCCTACGAGCAGTACTTC. This translates into CASNRGRGPSGASYEQYF.

This clone turned up a few times. The J gene is TRBJ1-2, the V gene TRBV29-1; D might be TRBD1 (6 bases). This CDR3 has 14 amino acids. The germline V and J ends were trimmed by 6 bases and 0 bases, with 14 bases remaining between them. Germline lookup yields CDR1 SQVTM and CDR2 ANQGSEA. The CDR3 reads CSVDRTAPNYGYTF. The CDR3, as DNA: TGCAGCGTCGACCGGACAGCACCTAACTATGGCTACACCTTC.

Only a few counts were recorded for this clone. This chain joins TRBV5-1 and TRBJ2-3, with 9 bases matching TRBD2. Germline assignment: CDR1 SGHRS and CDR2 YFSETQ. The V segment lost 2 bases and the J segment 1 base; nucleotides outside the gene matches: 5. CDR3 length: 16 residues. The CDR3 sequence: CASSFSLAGGTDTQYF. The CDR3 DNA sequence: TGCGCCAGCAGCTTCTCATTAGCGGGGGGCACAGATACGCAGTATTTT.

The table lists this clone with a few counts. The chain has TRBV30 and TRBJ1-1, with 8 bases aligning to TRBD1. The V and J ends lost 2 bases and 4 bases, in that order; junction bases with no gene match: 3. CDR3 size: 13 residues. Germline V gene sequence: CDR1 GTSNPN, CDR2 SVGIG (reference sequence). The CDR3 nucleotides are TGTGCCTGGAGTACAACAGGGGGCACTGAAGCTTTCTTT. Its protein product is CAWSTTGGTEAFF.